One T cell receptor beta chain is described in this entry. This record comes from a study of PD-L1 blockade in urothelial cancer. Study in general: Bladder-origin urothelial cancer in males covered about 90% of the 29 patients. It was at 3 weeks (second dose) and 6 weeks after treatment start that blood was analyzed.

Patients yielded 1 to 8 samples each, pretreatment and on-treatment. Germline V gene lookup returns CDR1 WNHNN and CDR2 SYGVQD (reference sequence). The CDR3 runs to 15 residues. Trimming removed 0 bases from V and 1 base from J, with 9 bases in between. The authors spiked synthetic TCR analog templates into each PCR. TCRdb keeps only in-frame clones here, not all; method: immunoSEQ multiplex PCR. Of some 52,000 clones in the sample, approximately 77% were seen once. The sequences come from PBMCs, collected around atezolizumab (anti-PD-L1) treatment. This sequence joins TRBV10-1 and TRBJ1-1; D not resolved. This TCR came from a man aged 65 to 79 with urothelial cancer. The CDR3 sequence: CASSESPVGNTEAFF. The CDR3 bases are TGCGCCAGCAGTGAGTCGCCAGTTGGGAACACTGAAGCTTTCTTT.